The 31 T cell receptor beta chains below were found in one sample sequenced in a study of blood T cell repertoires in COVID-19. This table comes from immunoSEQ multiplex PCR, and its TCRdb copy is limited to in-frame clones, with some not included. The sample records around 300,000 clones, more than 75% being singletons. Sequencing used peripheral blood. The receptors stem from a man aged 45-65 years with active or convalescent COVID-19.

The chain has TRBV6-5 and TRBJ1-2; D gene unclear. Germline CDR1 MNHEY, CDR2 SVGAGI. Deletions cut 2 bases from V and 0 bases from J, with 7 bases between. The CDR3 consists of 14 residues. The CDR3 DNA reads as TGTGCCAGCAGTTACCATACAACTAACTATGGCTACACCTTC. Translated, it gives CASSYHTTNYGYTF.

The V gene is TRBV18, the J gene TRBJ2-7; 11 nucleotides match TRBD1. Germline V gives CDR1 KGHSH, CDR2 LQKENI. The CDR3 is 13 residues long. Germline trimming cut 6 bases from V and 6 bases from J; bases unmatched to any gene: 4. The CDR3 DNA reads TGTGCCAGCTCCTGGGACAGGGGGGCCGAGCAGTACTTC. As protein: CASSWDRGAEQYF.

This chain uses TRBV6-5 with TRBJ1-6; D remains unclear. CDR3 length: 14 residues. V was trimmed by 7 bases and J by 7 bases, leaving 14 bases between them. Germline V gene data show CDR1 as MNHEY and CDR2 as SVGAGI. In DNA, the CDR3 is TGTGCCAGCACTAATCGGGGAAAAAATTCACCCCTCCACTTT. It codes for CASTNRGKNSPLHF.

The chain recombines TRBV27 with TRBJ2-5; 8 bases are a match to TRBD1. V was pared by 2 bases and J by 5 bases, with 4 bases of the junction left unmatched. CDR1 and CDR2 from the germline V gene are MNHEY and SMNVEV (reference sequence). The CDR3 is 14 residues long. The CDR3 loop is CASSLNRGLETQYF. The CDR3 bases are TGTGCCAGCAGTTTAAACAGGGGGTTGGAGACCCAGTACTTC.

The rearrangement uses TRBV24-1 and TRBJ2-7; 8 nucleotides align to TRBD2. The CDR3 totals 14 residues. V was pared by 6 bases and J by 0 bases, with 3 bases of the junction left unmatched. Germline V gene data show CDR1 as KGHDR and CDR2 as SFDVKD. CDR3 sequence (DNA): TGTGCCACCAGTCAAAGCGGGAGCTCCTACGAGCAGTACTTC. This sequence encodes CATSQSGSSYEQYF.

The sample holds one count of this clone. The chain combines TRBV2 with TRBJ1-4; D not certain. The CDR3 covers 15 residues. V shed 4 bases and J shed 0 bases, with 9 bases lying between them. Germline V lookup: CDR1 SNHLY, CDR2 FYNNEI. In DNA, the CDR3 is TGTGCCAGCAGTGCTGTGTCCGCAACTAATGAAAAACTGTTTTTT. It yields the protein CASSAVSATNEKLFF.

The chain recombines TRBV5-1 with TRBJ2-3, with 11 bases fitting TRBD2. With 1 base clipped from V and 4 bases from J, the junction kept 2 bases outside the gene matches. The CDR3 is 15 residues long. Germline-derived CDR1 and CDR2 are SGHRS and YFSETQ. DNA for the CDR3: TGCGCCAGCAGCTTGACTAGCGGGAGCCCAGATACGCAGTATTTT. Translation gives CASSLTSGSPDTQYF.

V is TRBV28 and J is TRBJ1-2, with no clear D. The ends were cut back, 3 bases at V and 6 bases at J, with 8 bases in the middle. CDR3 length: 12 residues. The germline gives CDR1 MDHEN, CDR2 SYDVKM. CDR3 in DNA: TGTGCCAGCAGTTTCAGGCCCAATGGCTACACCTTC. As protein: CASSFRPNGYTF.

A single count supports this clone. The rearrangement links TRBV5-1 to TRBJ2-2; 9 nucleotides match TRBD1. The CDR3 consists of 14 residues. The J segment lost 6 bases and the V segment lost 3 bases, leaving 3 bases of the junction unmatched. CDR1 SGHRS and CDR2 YFSETQ come from the germline V gene. CDR3 coding DNA: TGCGCCAGCAGCTGGGGACAGGGACCCGGGGAGCTGTTTTTT. This translates into CASSWGQGPGELFF.

This chain links TRBV19 with TRBJ1-2; no definite D call. Trimming removed 4 bases at V and 3 bases at J, with 15 bases between. The CDR3 is 15 residues long. Germline CDR1 is LNHDA and CDR2 is SQIVND (reference sequence). The DNA for the CDR3 is TGTGCCAGTAGTAACCAACCCGACACATACTATGGCTACACCTTC. Translated, it gives CASSNQPDTYYGYTF.

This sequence joins TRBV2 and TRBJ1-2; 8 positions match TRBD1. V lost 6 bases, J lost 2 bases, and 5 bases stayed unmatched. CDR3 length equals 14 residues. Germline V gene data show CDR1 as SNHLY and CDR2 as FYNNEI. DNA of the CDR3: TGTGCCAGCAGAGACAGGGGCGGGAACTATGGCTACACCTTC. Translation gives CASRDRGGNYGYTF.

The chain couples TRBV2 to TRBJ1-1; no clear D gene. The CDR3 runs 15 residues. Germline loops: CDR1 SNHLY, CDR2 FYNNEI. The V and J ends lost 0 bases and 1 base respectively, with 9 bases between them. The CDR3 reads CASSEALSGNTEAFF. In DNA, the CDR3 is TGTGCCAGCAGTGAAGCGCTTTCGGGGAACACTGAAGCTTTCTTT.

The chain combines TRBV24-1 with TRBJ2-3; possibly TRBD2 for D (5 bases). The germline V gene has CDR1 KGHDR and CDR2 SFDVKD. This CDR3 spans 15 amino acids. The V end lost 5 bases, the J end lost 0 bases, and 11 bases lay between the germline ends. The CDR3 nucleotides are TGTGCCACCAGTGGTCCGGGAACCAGCACAGATACGCAGTATTTT. Its translation is CATSGPGTSTDTQYF.

This chain links TRBV4-3 with TRBJ1-3; 10 bases are a match to TRBD1. V lost 4 bases to trimming and J lost 3 bases; unmatched junction nucleotides: 3. The CDR3 consists of 15 residues. The germline CDR1 and CDR2 sequences are LGHNA and YSLEER. The CDR3 spells CASSRDRGLGNTIYF. CDR3 bases: TGCGCCAGCAGCCGAGACAGGGGGCTTGGAAACACCATATATTTT.

V is TRBV19 and J is TRBJ2-1; 8 bases line up with TRBD2. Germline assignment: CDR1 LNHDA and CDR2 SQIVND (reference sequence). The CDR3 has 15 amino acids. Unmatched junction bases numbered 11, after V lost 6 bases and J lost 7 bases. The CDR3 nucleotides are TGTGCCAGTAGAGGATCGGGACTAGTTAGGAATGAGCAGTTCTTC. Its protein is CASRGSGLVRNEQFF. Complete variable domain (other parts from reference TRBV19 and TRBJ2-1): DGGITQSPKYLFRKEGQNVTLSCEQNLNHDAMYWYRQDPGQGLRLIYYSQIVNDFQKGDIAEGYSVSREKKESFPLTVTSAQKNPTAFYLCASRGSGLVRNEQFFGPGTRLTVL.

The J gene is TRBJ2-1, the V gene TRBV9; TRBD1 agrees at 8 bases. V dropped 0 bases and J dropped 4; count of bases not matched to a gene: 0. This CDR3 has 14 amino acids. Germline-derived CDR1 and CDR2 are SGDLS and YYNGEE. CDR3 DNA sequence: TGTGCCAGCAGCGTAGGGACAGGGTACAATGAGCAGTTCTTC. Its translation is CASSVGTGYNEQFF.

The chain recombines TRBV28 with TRBJ1-6; TRBD1 matches 10 bases. This CDR3 is built from 14 residues. Germline-derived CDR1 and CDR2 are MDHEN and SYDVKM. With 6 bases clipped from V and 9 bases from J, the junction kept 5 bases outside the gene matches. CDR3 sequence: CASSGDRGLSPLHF. The CDR3 DNA follows: TGTGCCAGCAGCGGTGACAGGGGGCTTTCACCCCTCCACTTT.

The rearrangement joins TRBV3-1 (or the pseudogene TRBV3-2) to TRBJ1-5, with D possibly matching TRBD1 (6 bases). Germline V gives CDR1 LGHDT, CDR2 YNNKEL (reference sequence). The germline V and J ends were trimmed by 5 bases and 3 bases, with 8 bases remaining between them. The CDR3 is 13 amino acids. The DNA of the CDR3 is TGTGCCAGCAGCAGGGGGACCAATCAGCCCCAGCATTTT. As protein: CASSRGTNQPQHF.

V gene TRBV5-1 combines with J gene TRBJ1-3, with 8 bases matching TRBD1. The V gene end was trimmed by 4 bases and the J gene end by 0 bases; junction bases not matched to a gene: 12. Germline V gene data show CDR1 as SGHRS and CDR2 as YFSETQ. The CDR3 sequence is 18 residues long. This CDR3 reads CASSPQPRDRNSGNTIYF. The CDR3, as DNA: TGCGCCAGCAGCCCACAACCCCGGGACAGGAACTCTGGAAACACCATATATTTT.

Concerning this clone: In the same sample, other DNA sequences code for this CDR3. The chain recombines TRBV6-5 with TRBJ2-7; TRBD1 agrees at 7 bases. The CDR3 totals 14 residues. V was clipped by 6 bases and J by 2 bases; unmatched bases: 7. CDR1 MNHEY and CDR2 SVGAGI come from the germline V gene. The CDR3 reads CASSLDRPTYEQYF. The CDR3 DNA follows: TGTGCCAGCAGCCTGGACAGGCCAACCTACGAGCAGTACTTC.

For this clone: At one boundary the junction diverges from the germline segment, which might be a read error. V and J are TRBV29-1 and TRBJ2-4; 13 bases line up with TRBD2. This CDR3 contains 14 residues. Germline V lookup: CDR1 SQVTM, CDR2 ANQGSEA. The CDR3 nucleotides are TGCAGCGTAGGACTAGCGGGGGCCAGAAACATTCAGTACTTC. Its translation: CSVGLAGARNIQYF.

This CDR3 reads CASSSSGGDSYEQYF. CDR3 bases: TGTGCCAGCAGTTCTAGCGGGGGGGATTCCTACGAGCAGTACTTC. The gene calls are TRBV5-4 and TRBJ2-7; 12 bases are shared with TRBD2. The CDR3 runs 15 residues. Per germline, CDR1 SGHNT and CDR2 YYREEE (reference sequence). J lost 1 base, V lost 5 bases, and 4 bases had no gene match.

The rearrangement joins TRBV12-3 or TRBV12-4 to TRBJ1-2, with D hard to call. Trimming cost V 3 bases and J 4 bases, with 9 bases left between them. The CDR3 has 13 amino acids. CDR3 sequence (DNA): TGTGCCAGCAGTTTTGGCAATTCCTATGGCTACACCTTC. This codes for CASSFGNSYGYTF.

This clone was seen a few times. V usage is TRBV11-2 and J usage is TRBJ1-2; 9 bases agree with TRBD1. The ends lost 0 bases at V and 8 bases at J; junction bases unmatched: 13. This CDR3 is 17 amino acids long. Germline CDR1 reads SGHAT; CDR2 reads FQNNGV. For the CDR3, the DNA is TGTGCCAGCAGCTTAGACTACGGACAGGGGAAGCCGCGAGGCTACACCTTC. Its translation: CASSLDYGQGKPRGYTF.

The genes are TRBV4-3 and TRBJ2-2; D is unresolved. CDR3 length: 16 amino acids. Germline-derived CDR1 and CDR2 are LGHNA and YSLEER. Trimming left V 1 base short and J 3 bases short, with 12 bases between. The CDR3 DNA sequence: TGCGCCAGCAGCCAAGCTGCACAGAGAGACACCGGGGAGCTGTTTTTT. Protein: CASSQAAQRDTGELFF.

This clone came up once. Other nucleotide sequences from this sample produce the same CDR3. This chain connects TRBV4-2 to TRBJ2-3; 11 bases are a match to TRBD2. V lost 1 base and J lost 1; bases outside the gene matches: 1. In germline, CDR1 is LGHNA, CDR2 YNFKEQ. The CDR3 length is 16 residues. The DNA of the CDR3 is TGTGCCAGCAGCCAAGTACTAGCGGGGGGCACAGATACGCAGTATTTT. Residues: CASSQVLAGGTDTQYF.

This chain uses TRBV5-1 with TRBJ2-7; 8 nucleotides align to TRBD2. The junction had 6 bases not matched to a gene; V was cut back by 4 bases and J by 0 bases. CDR1 and CDR2 (germline): SGHRS, YFSETQ. This CDR3 has 15 amino acids. The CDR3: CASSVDGTSSYEQYF. The CDR3 coding sequence is TGCGCCAGCAGCGTGGACGGGACTAGCTCCTACGAGCAGTACTTC.

V and J are TRBV7-3 and TRBJ2-7; 8 bases agree with TRBD1. CDR1 and CDR2 from the germline V gene are SGHTA and FQGTGA. V trimming: 2 bases; J trimming: 3 bases; junction bases outside the gene matches: 3. This CDR3 is built from 14 residues. The CDR3 loop reads CASSLPGQGYEQYF. In DNA form, the CDR3 reads TGTGCCAGCAGCTTACCCGGACAGGGCTACGAGCAGTACTTC.

This clone appeared a single time. The CDR3 loop is CASQITGSNQPQHF. The CDR3 DNA sequence: TGTGCCAGCCAAATTACAGGTAGCAATCAGCCCCAGCATTTT. The J gene is TRBJ1-5, the V gene TRBV6-5, with a possible D match to TRBD1 (5 bases). CDR3 length equals 14 residues. Trimming removed 8 bases from V and 0 bases from J, with 11 bases in between. Germline V gives CDR1 MNHEY, CDR2 SVGAGI.

This chain connects TRBV5-1 to TRBJ1-2; 9 bases fit TRBD1. This CDR3 comprises 16 residues. With V trimmed by 5 bases and J by 4 bases, 12 bases remained unmatched. The germline CDR1 and CDR2 sequences are SGHRS and YFSETQ. CDR3 sequence: CASSSQGADYFYGYTF. Here the CDR3 DNA reads TGCGCCAGCAGTTCACAGGGGGCGGATTACTTCTATGGCTACACCTTC.

For the CDR3, the DNA is TGTGCCTGGAGTGTTGGGGCAGCCTTCCAAGAGACCCAGTACTTC. Translation: CAWSVGAAFQETQYF. The V gene is TRBV30, the J gene TRBJ2-5; D is possibly TRBD1 (5 bases). CDR3 length equals 15 residues. Per germline, CDR1 GTSNPN and CDR2 SVGIG (reference sequence). V was trimmed by 0 bases and J by 1 base, leaving 12 bases between them.